Listed here is a single T cell receptor (beta chain). As yet, its antigen is unknown. These data belong to a study of neoadjuvant anti-PD-1 for oral cavity cancer. Study conclusions and caveats: Higher pretreatment Treg/Th17 ratios tracked higher pretreatment blood clonality.

The assay was immunoSEQ multiplex PCR, and TCRdb's table has in-frame clones only and misses some. The data contain 75,000 or so clones, about four fifths of them seen just once; the ten biggest clones take up over 3%. The CDR3 has 15 amino acids. Germline-derived CDR1 and CDR2 are MNHNS and SASEGT. Trimming took off 4 bases at V and 2 bases at J, with 12 bases between the two ends. Here the sequenced sample was PBMCs, taken before nivolumab (anti-PD-1) treatment. This TCR came from a person between 35 and 79 years old with oral cavity squamous cell carcinoma. This rearrangement joins TRBV6-1 to TRBJ1-5; D not resolved. The DNA of the CDR3 is TGTGCCAGCAGTGCGTACATGGAGGGCAATCAGCCCCAGCATTTT. It translates to CASSAYMEGNQPQHF.